This entry is about one T cell receptor (beta chain). Its antigen is unidentified. CD8+ and CD4+ T cells from blood underwent TCR beta sequencing. The control group consisted of healthy donors matched for age and sex. The data are from a study of CD8 T cells in Susac syndrome. Study conclusions and caveats: An acknowledgment was made by the study that its TCR sequencing and HLA analysis involved relatively few individuals.

The germline V gene has CDR1 KGHDR and CDR2 SFDVKD. This CDR3 has 13 amino acids. With 3 bases removed from V and 5 bases from J, the gap between germline ends came to 10 bases. RNA, at about 0.5 to 1 ug, was reverse transcribed with random hexamers. Amplification of TCR beta CDR3 was carried out by immunoSEQ multiplex PCR, which covered 54 Vbeta and 13 Jbeta segments. TCRdb re-analysed the immunoSEQ multiplex PCR reads in MiXCR, keeping a single row per CDR3 protein. The sample has fewer than 200,000 distinct CDR3 sequences, approximately 93% seen once. The sequencing input was CD4+ T cells from PBMCs. This clonotype originated in a human donor in good health. The chain uses TRBV24-1 and TRBJ2-7; perhaps TRBD2 as D (5 bases). This CDR3 is CATSDGSGNEQYF. The CDR3 DNA reads as TGTGCCACCAGTGATGGATCCGGGAACGAGCAGTACTTC.